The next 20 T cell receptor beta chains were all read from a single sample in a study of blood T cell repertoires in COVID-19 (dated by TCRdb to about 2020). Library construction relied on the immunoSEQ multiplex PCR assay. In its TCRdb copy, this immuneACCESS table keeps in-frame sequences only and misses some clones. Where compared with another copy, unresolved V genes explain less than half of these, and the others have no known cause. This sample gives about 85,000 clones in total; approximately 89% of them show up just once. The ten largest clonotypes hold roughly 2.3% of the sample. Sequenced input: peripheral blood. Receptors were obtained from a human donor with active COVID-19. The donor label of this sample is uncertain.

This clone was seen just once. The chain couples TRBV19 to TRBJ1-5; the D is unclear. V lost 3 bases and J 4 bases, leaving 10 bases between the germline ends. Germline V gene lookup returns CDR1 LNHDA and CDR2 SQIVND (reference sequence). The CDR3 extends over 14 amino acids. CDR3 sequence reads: CASSIEGRNQPQHF. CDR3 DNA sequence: TGTGCCAGTAGTATTGAAGGGAGGAATCAGCCCCAGCATTTT.

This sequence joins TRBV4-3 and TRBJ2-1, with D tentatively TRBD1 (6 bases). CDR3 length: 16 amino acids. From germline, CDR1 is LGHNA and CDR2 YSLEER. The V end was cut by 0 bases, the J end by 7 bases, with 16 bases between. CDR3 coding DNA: TGCGCCAGCAGCCAAGATTGGGACAAATTTAGGAATGAGCAGTTCTTC. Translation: CASSQDWDKFRNEQFF.

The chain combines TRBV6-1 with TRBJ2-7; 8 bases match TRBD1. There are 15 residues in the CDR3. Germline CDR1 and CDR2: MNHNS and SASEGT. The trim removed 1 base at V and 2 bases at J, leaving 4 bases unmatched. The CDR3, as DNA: TGTGCCAGCAGTGAAGAAGGGACAGGTCCCTACGAGCAGTACTTC. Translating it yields CASSEEGTGPYEQYF.

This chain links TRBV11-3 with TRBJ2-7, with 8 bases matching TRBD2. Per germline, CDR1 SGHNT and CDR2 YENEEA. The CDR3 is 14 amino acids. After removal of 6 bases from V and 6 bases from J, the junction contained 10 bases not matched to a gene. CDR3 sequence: CASSFRGGRGEQYF. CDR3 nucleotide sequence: TGTGCCAGCAGTTTTCGGGGGGGCCGTGGCGAGCAGTACTTC.

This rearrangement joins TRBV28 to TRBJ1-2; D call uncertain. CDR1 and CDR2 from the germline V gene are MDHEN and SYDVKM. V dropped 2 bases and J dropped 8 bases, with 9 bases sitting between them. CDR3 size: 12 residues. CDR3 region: CASSLSGGGYTF. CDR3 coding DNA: TGTGCCAGCAGTTTAAGCGGTGGCGGCTACACCTTC.

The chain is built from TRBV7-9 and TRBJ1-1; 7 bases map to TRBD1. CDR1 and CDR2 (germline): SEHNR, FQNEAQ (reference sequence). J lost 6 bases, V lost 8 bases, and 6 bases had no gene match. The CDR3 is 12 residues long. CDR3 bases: TGTGCCAGCGGGACAGATGGCGCTGAAGCTTTCTTT. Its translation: CASGTDGAEAFF.

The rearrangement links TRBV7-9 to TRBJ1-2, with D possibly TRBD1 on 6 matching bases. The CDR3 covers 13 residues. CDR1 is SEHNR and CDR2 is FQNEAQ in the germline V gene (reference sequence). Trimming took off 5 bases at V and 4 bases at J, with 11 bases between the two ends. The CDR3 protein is CASSLQGSYGYTF. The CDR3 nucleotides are TGTGCCAGCAGCCTACAGGGTAGCTATGGCTACACCTTC.

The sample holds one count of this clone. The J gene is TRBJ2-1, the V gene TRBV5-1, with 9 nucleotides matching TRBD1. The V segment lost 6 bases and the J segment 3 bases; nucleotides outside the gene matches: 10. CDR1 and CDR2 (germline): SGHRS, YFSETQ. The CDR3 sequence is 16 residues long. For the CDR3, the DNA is TGCGCCAGCACTCCACCCCGACAGGGGGGCTACAATGAGCAGTTCTTC. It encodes CASTPPRQGGYNEQFF.

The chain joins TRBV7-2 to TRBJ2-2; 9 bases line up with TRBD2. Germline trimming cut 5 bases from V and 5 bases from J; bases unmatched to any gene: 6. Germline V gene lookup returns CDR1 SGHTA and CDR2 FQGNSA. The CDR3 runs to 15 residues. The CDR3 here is CASSPGTSPTGELFF. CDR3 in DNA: TGTGCCAGCAGCCCCGGGACTAGCCCGACCGGGGAGCTGTTTTTT.

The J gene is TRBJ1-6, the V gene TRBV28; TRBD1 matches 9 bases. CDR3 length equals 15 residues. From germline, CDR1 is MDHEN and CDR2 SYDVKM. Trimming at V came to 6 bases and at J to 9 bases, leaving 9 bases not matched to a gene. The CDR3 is CASSPDRDRASPLHF. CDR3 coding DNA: TGTGCCAGCAGCCCGGACCGGGACAGGGCTTCACCCCTCCACTTT.

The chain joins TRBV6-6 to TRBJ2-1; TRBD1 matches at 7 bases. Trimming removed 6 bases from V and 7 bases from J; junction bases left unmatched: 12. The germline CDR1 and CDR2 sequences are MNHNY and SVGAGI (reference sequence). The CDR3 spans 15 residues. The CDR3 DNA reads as TGTGCCAGCAGCCCCCGGGGACAGATTCCGAATGAGCAGTTCTTC. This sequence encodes CASSPRGQIPNEQFF.

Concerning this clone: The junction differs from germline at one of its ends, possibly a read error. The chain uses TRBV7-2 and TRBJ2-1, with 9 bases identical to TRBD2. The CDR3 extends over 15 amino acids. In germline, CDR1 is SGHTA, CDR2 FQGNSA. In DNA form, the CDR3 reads TGTGCCAGCAGGTTAGACGCGGGGGGGTACAATGAGCAGTTCTTC. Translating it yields CASRLDAGGYNEQFF. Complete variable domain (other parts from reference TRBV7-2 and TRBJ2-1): GAGVSQSPSNKVTEKGKDVELRCDPISGHTALYWYRQSLGQGLEFLIYFQGNSAPDKSGLPSDRFSAERTGGSVSTLTIQRTQQEDSAVYLCASRLDAGGYNEQFFGPGTRLTVL.

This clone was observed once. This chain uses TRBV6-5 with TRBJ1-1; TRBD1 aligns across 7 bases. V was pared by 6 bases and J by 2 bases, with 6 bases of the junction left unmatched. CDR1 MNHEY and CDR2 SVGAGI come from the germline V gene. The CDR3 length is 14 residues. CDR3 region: CASSQTGSNTEAFF. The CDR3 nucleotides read TGTGCCAGCAGCCAGACAGGGTCTAACACTGAAGCTTTCTTT.

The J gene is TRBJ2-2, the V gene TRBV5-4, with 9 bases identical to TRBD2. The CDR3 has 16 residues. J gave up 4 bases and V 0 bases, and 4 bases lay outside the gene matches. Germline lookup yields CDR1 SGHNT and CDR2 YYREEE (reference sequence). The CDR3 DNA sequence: TGTGCCAGCAGCTTGGCAGCGGGGGGAATCACCGGGGAGCTGTTTTTT. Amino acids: CASSLAAGGITGELFF.

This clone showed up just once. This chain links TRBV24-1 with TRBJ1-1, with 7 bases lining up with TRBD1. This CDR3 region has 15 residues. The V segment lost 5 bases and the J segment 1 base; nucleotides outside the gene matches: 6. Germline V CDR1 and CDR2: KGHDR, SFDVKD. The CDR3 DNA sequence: TGTGCCACCAGTGGCCGGGACAGTCCGAACACTGAAGCTTTCTTT. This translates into CATSGRDSPNTEAFF.

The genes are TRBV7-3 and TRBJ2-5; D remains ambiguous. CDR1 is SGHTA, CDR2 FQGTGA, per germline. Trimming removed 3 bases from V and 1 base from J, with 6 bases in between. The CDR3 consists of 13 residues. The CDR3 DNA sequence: TGTGCCAGCAGCTTGAGAGGCCAAGAGACCCAGTACTTC. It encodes CASSLRGQETQYF.

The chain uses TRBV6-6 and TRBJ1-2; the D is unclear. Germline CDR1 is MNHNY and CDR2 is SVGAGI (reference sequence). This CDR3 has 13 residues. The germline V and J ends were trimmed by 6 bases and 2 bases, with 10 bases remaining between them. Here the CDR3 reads CASSLTGNYGYTF. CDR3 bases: TGTGCCAGCAGCTTGACGGGGAACTATGGCTACACCTTC.

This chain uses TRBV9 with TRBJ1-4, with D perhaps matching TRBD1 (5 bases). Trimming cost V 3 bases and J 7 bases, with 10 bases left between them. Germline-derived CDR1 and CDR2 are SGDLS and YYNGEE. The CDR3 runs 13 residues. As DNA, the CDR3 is TGTGCCAGCAGCGAGCAGGGAATTGAAAAACTGTTTTTT. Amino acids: CASSEQGIEKLFF.

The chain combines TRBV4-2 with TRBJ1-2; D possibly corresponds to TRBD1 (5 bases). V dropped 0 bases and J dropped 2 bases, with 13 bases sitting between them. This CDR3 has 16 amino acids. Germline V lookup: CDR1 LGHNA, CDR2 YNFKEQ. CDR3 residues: CASSQEYGGKNYGYTF. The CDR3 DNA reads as TGTGCCAGCAGCCAAGAATACGGGGGAAAGAACTATGGCTACACCTTC.

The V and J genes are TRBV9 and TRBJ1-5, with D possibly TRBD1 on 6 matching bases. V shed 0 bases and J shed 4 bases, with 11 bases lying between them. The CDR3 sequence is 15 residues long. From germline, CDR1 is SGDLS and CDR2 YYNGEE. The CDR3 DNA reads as TGTGCCAGCAGCGTAGGCGTAGGGGGAAATCAGCCCCAGCATTTT. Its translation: CASSVGVGGNQPQHF.